The 26 T cell receptor beta chains below all came from one sample that was sequenced in a study of blood T cells in healthy people across ages. Combining a sample-barcoded 5' primer with a J-beta primer mix, a second PCR ran for about 6 to 11 cycles. TCRdb re-analysed the 5' RACE reads in MiXCR, keeping a single row per CDR3 protein. The table includes 1.5 million to 1.8 million distinct CDR3 sequences, 42% detected once. Material for sequencing was blood. The receptor set was obtained from a woman under 30 in good health.

This clonotype has just one count. The genes are TRBV20-1 and TRBJ2-1; perhaps D is TRBD1 or TRBD2 (5 bases each). Trimming shortened V by 3 bases and J by 9 bases, and 18 bases separated the two germline ends. The CDR3 has 14 residues. The germline gives CDR1 DFQATT, CDR2 SNEGSKA (reference sequence). The CDR3 coding sequence is TGCAGTGCTAGCGCCGGCGGGTCAGGGACTGAGCAGTTCTTC. Encoded protein: CSASAGGSGTEQFF.

The genes are TRBV28 and TRBJ2-5; 7 bases align to TRBD2. CDR1 is MDHEN, CDR2 SYDVKM, per germline. The V and J ends lost 3 bases and 3 bases, in that order; junction bases with no gene match: 4. This CDR3 is built from 14 residues. The CDR3 coding sequence is TGTGCCAGCAGTTTCAGCGGGAACAAAGAGACCCAGTACTTC. It encodes CASSFSGNKETQYF.

The chain carries TRBV9 and TRBJ2-1, with 9 bases identical to TRBD2. With 4 bases clipped from V and 12 bases from J, the junction kept 17 bases outside the gene matches. The CDR3 contains 16 residues. Germline V gene data show CDR1 as SGDLS and CDR2 as YYNGEE. Here the CDR3 DNA reads TGTGCCAGCAGCCAATCCCCCGCGGGGGGGCTCAGTGGGCAGTTCTTC. This translates into CASSQSPAGGLSGQFF. Combining the CDR3 with reference TRBV9 and TRBJ2-1 gives the whole variable domain DSGVTQTPKHLITATGQRVTLRCSPRSGDLSVYWYQQSLDQGLQFLIQYYNGEERAKGNILERFSAQQFPDLHSELNLSSLELGDSALYFCASSQSPAGGLSGQFFGPGTRLTVL.

This clonotype was recorded once. One junction end disagrees with the germline gene, perhaps due to a read error. This chain uses TRBV29-1 with TRBJ2-3; 10 bases are shared with TRBD2. This CDR3 region has 17 residues. Per the germline V gene, CDR1 is SQVTM and CDR2 is ANQGSEA. The CDR3 sequence: CSVEGLAGGVHTDTKYF. The CDR3 DNA follows: TGCAGCGTTGAAGGGTTAGCGGGAGGAGTTCACACAGATACGAAGTATTTT.

This clonotype was observed a few times. The chain is built from TRBV4-2 and TRBJ1-5, with D unclear. CDR1 and CDR2 (germline): LGHNA, YNFKEQ. V was shortened by 0 bases and J by 4 bases, with 10 bases between the two germline ends. This CDR3 is 15 amino acids long. The CDR3 spells CASSQDLKGNQPQHF. Here the CDR3 DNA reads TGTGCCAGCAGCCAAGATCTAAAGGGTAATCAGCCCCAGCATTTT.

The rearrangement uses TRBV29-1 and TRBJ1-3, with D perhaps TRBD1 (6 bases). CDR3 size: 15 residues. Germline values: CDR1 SQVTM, CDR2 ANQGSEA. V shed 4 bases and J shed 0 bases, with 13 bases lying between them. The chain's CDR3 is CSVGFGTLSGNTIYF. CDR3 bases: TGCAGCGTTGGATTCGGGACACTCTCTGGAAACACCATATATTTT.

This clonotype was seen just once. The chain recombines TRBV3-1 with TRBJ2-3; TRBD2 is a possible D gene (6 bases). The CDR3 length is 15 residues. Germline-derived CDR1 and CDR2 are LGHDT and YNNKEL (reference sequence). V lost 3 bases, J lost 0 bases, and 10 bases lay in between. The CDR3 nucleotides are TGTGCCAGCAGCCATGGGCGGGACAGCACAGATACGCAGTATTTT. The encoded protein is CASSHGRDSTDTQYF.

V gene TRBV20-1 combines with J gene TRBJ2-7, with D possibly TRBD1 on 5 matching bases. The germline gives CDR1 DFQATT, CDR2 SNEGSKA (reference sequence). Trimming pared 3 bases from V and 6 bases from J, leaving 15 bases between. The CDR3 loop spans 13 amino acids. DNA of the CDR3: TGCAGTGCTAGTAAGCAACAGGTCGGCGAGCAGTACTTC. Protein sequence: CSASKQQVGEQYF.

This clonotype was found many times. The chain combines TRBV10-3 with TRBJ2-1; D gene uncertain. The CDR3 extends over 12 amino acids. The germline V gene encodes CDR1 ENHRY and CDR2 SYGVKD. Trimming left V 2 bases short and J 5 bases short, with 4 bases between. The chain's CDR3 is CAISETNNEQFF. The CDR3 region has the DNA TGTGCCATCAGTGAGACAAACAATGAGCAGTTCTTC.

This rearrangement joins TRBV20-1 to TRBJ1-2; TRBD1 is a possible D gene (5 bases). V lost 0 bases to trimming and J lost 2 bases, with 10 bases between them. This CDR3 comprises 14 residues. Germline CDR1 DFQATT, CDR2 SNEGSKA (reference sequence). CDR3 coding DNA: TGCAGTGCTAGAGAAAGAGCAGGGAACTATGGCTACACCTTC. This sequence encodes CSARERAGNYGYTF.

This clonotype was seen more than once but under ten times. This sequence joins TRBV4-1 and TRBJ2-6; D is uncertain. Between the trimmed V and J ends, which lost 1 base and 4 bases, there was a span of 5 bases. This CDR3 is 14 amino acids long. The germline V gene has CDR1 MGHRA and CDR2 YSYEKL. The CDR3 nucleotides read TGCGCCAGCAGCCAAGCGGCGGGGGCCAACGTCCTGACTTTC. Its translation: CASSQAAGANVLTF.

The chain has TRBV7-3 and TRBJ2-5, with D possibly being TRBD2 (5 bases). The CDR3 runs to 12 residues. Germline V gives CDR1 SGHTA, CDR2 FQGTGA. Trimming cost V 3 bases and J 11 bases, with 13 bases left between them. This CDR3 reads CASSFDRGEQYF. The CDR3, as DNA: TGTGCCAGCAGCTTCGACCGTGGGGAGCAGTACTTC.

V and J are TRBV9 and TRBJ2-2; D unclear. The CDR3 has 14 amino acids. Looked up from germline, CDR1 is SGDLS and CDR2 is YYNGEE. Trimming cost V 3 bases and J 9 bases, with 15 bases left between them. The CDR3 here is CASSAPLSSRELFF. The CDR3 DNA reads TGTGCCAGCAGCGCCCCCCTGAGTTCGAGGGAGCTGTTTTTT.

This clonotype occurred a few times. J is TRBJ1-1 and V is TRBV9; D gene unclear. The CDR3 is 13 residues long. Per germline, CDR1 SGDLS and CDR2 YYNGEE. V lost 4 bases, J lost 6 bases, and 13 bases lay in between. CDR3 bases: TGTGCCAGCAGCCCATCCCACCGGGCTGAAGCTTTCTTT. This sequence encodes CASSPSHRAEAFF.

This clonotype came up a few times. This sequence joins TRBV2 and TRBJ2-5; D is undetermined. There are 14 residues in the CDR3. CDR1 SNHLY and CDR2 FYNNEI come from the germline V gene. V was clipped by 6 bases and J by 2 bases, with 13 bases between them. The CDR3, as DNA: TGTGCCAGCAGGGCCTCGTGGCTACAAGAGACCCAGTACTTC. It encodes CASRASWLQETQYF.

A few counts support this clonotype. The chain joins TRBV11-2 to TRBJ2-1, with D possibly being TRBD1 (6 bases). This CDR3 is 15 amino acids long. V was trimmed by 0 bases and J by 7 bases, leaving 13 bases between them. Germline V gene lookup returns CDR1 SGHAT and CDR2 FQNNGV. CDR3: CASSLDRGTRNEQFF. For the CDR3, the DNA is TGTGCCAGCAGCTTAGATAGGGGGACGAGGAATGAGCAGTTCTTC.

V gene TRBV28 combines with J gene TRBJ2-7, with unresolved D. The V end was cut by 2 bases, the J end by 3 bases, with 8 bases between. Germline V lookup: CDR1 MDHEN, CDR2 SYDVKM. The CDR3 spans 13 residues. The CDR3: CASSLNVRYEQYF. The CDR3 nucleotides read TGTGCCAGCAGTTTAAACGTACGCTACGAGCAGTACTTC.

The sample holds a few counts of this clonotype. This chain joins TRBV4-1 and TRBJ2-3; maybe TRBD2 (5 bases). This CDR3 is 15 amino acids long. Germline CDR1 MGHRA, CDR2 YSYEKL. Trimming took 1 base from V and 2 from J, leaving 10 bases between them. In DNA form, the CDR3 reads TGCGCCAGCAGCCAAGTACTAGAACCCACAGATACGCAGTATTTT. It yields the protein CASSQVLEPTDTQYF.

In this sample, this clonotype turned up many times. The rearrangement uses TRBV27 and TRBJ2-3; either TRBD1 or TRBD2 may fit D (5 bases each). V gave up 3 bases and J gave up 5 bases, with 9 bases separating them. CDR3 size: 13 residues. Germline V gene lookup returns CDR1 MNHEY and CDR2 SMNVEV (reference sequence). The CDR3 nucleotides are TGTGCCAGCAGTTTGGGGGAAGTAGATACGCAGTATTTT. Its protein is CASSLGEVDTQYF.

There are a few counts of this clonotype. The chain is built from TRBV3-1 and TRBJ1-1; D call uncertain. V was shortened by 1 base and J by 10 bases, with 7 bases between the two germline ends. Germline lookup yields CDR1 LGHDT and CDR2 YNNKEL (reference sequence). The CDR3 length is 11 residues. CDR3 sequence: CASSQVGRAFF. The CDR3 DNA reads as TGTGCCAGCAGCCAAGTAGGTAGAGCTTTCTTT.

This clonotype was detected only a few times. CDR3 coding DNA: TGTGCCAGCAGTGTCGAGGGGACTGGGGCCAACGTCCTGACTTTC. This translates into CASSVEGTGANVLTF. The rearrangement joins TRBV6-1 to TRBJ2-6; D possibly uses TRBD1 or TRBD2 (5 bases each). This CDR3 is built from 15 residues. Trimming stripped 4 bases from V and 2 bases from J, with 9 bases between. Looked up from germline, CDR1 is MNHNS and CDR2 is SASEGT.

The rearrangement uses TRBV4-3 and TRBJ2-7; 7 bases align to TRBD2. Germline CDR1 reads LGHNA; CDR2 reads YSLEER. V was pared by 0 bases and J by 0 bases, with 5 bases of the junction left unmatched. The CDR3 extends over 16 amino acids. Written as DNA, the CDR3 is TGCGCCAGCAGCCAAGAGTCTTGGACTAGCTCCTACGAGCAGTACTTC. This gives the protein CASSQESWTSSYEQYF.

The chain recombines TRBV20-1 with TRBJ2-4; D uncertain. V gave up 3 bases and J gave up 5 bases, with 17 bases separating them. The CDR3 spans 15 residues. From germline, CDR1 is DFQATT and CDR2 SNEGSKA (reference sequence). CDR3: CSASPGLSPENIQYF. The DNA for the CDR3 is TGCAGTGCTAGCCCCGGCCTAAGCCCCGAAAACATTCAGTACTTC.

The chain has TRBV3-1 and TRBJ2-5, with D tentatively TRBD2 (6 bases). The CDR3 length is 14 residues. Germline loops: CDR1 LGHDT, CDR2 YNNKEL (reference sequence). Trimming took off 4 bases at V and 4 bases at J, with 13 bases between the two ends. CDR3 loop: CASSPRLVGETQYF. In DNA form, the CDR3 reads TGTGCCAGCAGCCCCAGACTAGTGGGAGAGACCCAGTACTTC.

The genes are TRBV7-9 and TRBJ1-5; no clear D gene. V shed 3 bases and J shed 2 bases, with 11 bases lying between them. Germline CDR1 and CDR2: SEHNR and FQNEAQ (reference sequence). This CDR3 has 15 residues. CDR3 DNA sequence: TGTGCCAGCAGCTTCTCAGGATGGGGCAATCAGCCCCAGCATTTT. It codes for CASSFSGWGNQPQHF.

This clonotype was observed a few times. V usage is TRBV29-1 and J usage is TRBJ2-1; D gene ambiguous. Deletions cut 3 bases from V and 8 bases from J, with 2 bases between. The CDR3 consists of 9 residues. Germline CDR1 reads SQVTM; CDR2 reads ANQGSEA. The CDR3 DNA reads TGCAGCGTTGAGTATGAGCAGTTCTTC. It encodes CSVEYEQFF.